This TCR beta chain comes out of a study of spatial heterogeneity in lung cancer. Study details: Raw reads contained each unique TCR and UMI combination more than ten times on average. Study-level findings and limits: Counts of ubiquitous and regional expanded TCRs tracked ubiquitous and regional nonsynonymous mutations, respectively. Higher tumor mutation counts went along with higher counts of expanded intratumoral alpha and beta TCRs.

With respect to this clonotype: Its antigen is not known. This may arise from a read error, as a much more abundant clone is one base away.

TCRdb ran MiXCR on the 5' RACE reads and lists one entry per CDR3 protein. This table has about 23,000 distinct CDR3 sequences, around 6.6% appearing once. Looked up from germline, CDR1 is SGHRS and CDR2 is YFSETQ. This CDR3 is 12 amino acids long. V was shortened by 8 bases and J by 6 bases, with 13 bases between the two germline ends. Time point specified: sample taken at primary tumor resection. Samples were donated by 72 untreated early-stage non-small cell lung cancer patients. Without sorting, whole RNA was sequenced from tumor, nontumor lung or frozen PBMC. The sample consisted of lung tumor tissue, taken at surgery. This TCR was sampled from a male donor with early-stage non-small cell lung cancer. The chain uses TRBV5-1 and TRBJ2-3, with no clear D. The CDR3 sequence is CASDILGDTQYF. CDR3 in DNA: TGCGCCAGTGATATCCTAGGTGATACGCAGTATTTT. The complete variable domain, with remaining parts taken from reference TRBV5-1 and TRBJ2-3, reads KAGVTQTPRYLIKTRGQQVTLSCSPISGHRSVSWYQQTPGQGLQFLFEYFSETQRNKGNFPGRFSGRQFSNSRSEMNVSTLELGDSALYLCASDILGDTQYFGPGTRLTVL.